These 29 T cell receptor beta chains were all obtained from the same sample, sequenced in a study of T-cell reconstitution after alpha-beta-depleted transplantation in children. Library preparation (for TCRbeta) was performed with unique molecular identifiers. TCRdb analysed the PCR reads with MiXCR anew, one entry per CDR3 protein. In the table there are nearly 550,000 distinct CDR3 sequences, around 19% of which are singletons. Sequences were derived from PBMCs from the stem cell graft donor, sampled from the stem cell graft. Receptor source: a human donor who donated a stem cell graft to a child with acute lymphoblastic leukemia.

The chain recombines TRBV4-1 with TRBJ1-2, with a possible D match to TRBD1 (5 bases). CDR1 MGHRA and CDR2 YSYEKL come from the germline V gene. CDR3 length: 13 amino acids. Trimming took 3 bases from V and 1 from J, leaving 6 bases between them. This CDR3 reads CASSHGGNYGYTF. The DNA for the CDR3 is TGCGCCAGCAGCCATGGGGGTAACTATGGCTACACCTTC.

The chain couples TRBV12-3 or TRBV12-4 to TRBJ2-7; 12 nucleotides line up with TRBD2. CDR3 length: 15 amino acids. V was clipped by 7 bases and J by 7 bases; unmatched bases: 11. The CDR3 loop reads CASTLRLAGAGEQYF. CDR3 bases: TGTGCCAGCACCCTTCGACTAGCGGGAGCGGGTGAGCAGTACTTC.

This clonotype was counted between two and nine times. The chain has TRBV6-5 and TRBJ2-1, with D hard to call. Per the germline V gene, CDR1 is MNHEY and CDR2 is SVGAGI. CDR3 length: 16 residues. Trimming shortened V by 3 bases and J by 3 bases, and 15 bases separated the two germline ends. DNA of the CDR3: TGTGCCAGCAGTTATGGGTCTTGGGAACTCTACAATGAGCAGTTCTTC. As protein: CASSYGSWELYNEQFF.

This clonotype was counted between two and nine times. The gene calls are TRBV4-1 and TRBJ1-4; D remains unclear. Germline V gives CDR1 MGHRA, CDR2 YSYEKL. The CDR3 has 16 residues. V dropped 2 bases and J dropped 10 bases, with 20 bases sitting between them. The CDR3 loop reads CASSQLLPASSGKLFF. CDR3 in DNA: TGCGCCAGCAGCCAATTACTTCCAGCCTCCTCGGGAAAACTGTTTTTT.

The CDR3 coding sequence is TGTGCCAGTCGGGACAGCCTCACAGATACGCAGTATTTT. Encoded protein: CASRDSLTDTQYF. V gene TRBV9 combines with J gene TRBJ2-3; 7 bases line up with TRBD1. CDR1 and CDR2 from the germline V gene are SGDLS and YYNGEE. Trimming cost V 8 bases and J 2 bases; bases outside gene matches: 5. The CDR3 extends over 13 amino acids.

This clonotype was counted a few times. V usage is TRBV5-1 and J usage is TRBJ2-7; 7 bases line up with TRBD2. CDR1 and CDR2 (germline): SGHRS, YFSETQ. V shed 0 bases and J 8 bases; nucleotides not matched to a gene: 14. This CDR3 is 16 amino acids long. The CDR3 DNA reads TGCGCCAGCAGCTTGGAAGTAAGCGGGACTGGGCTCAAGCAGTACTTC. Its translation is CASSLEVSGTGLKQYF.

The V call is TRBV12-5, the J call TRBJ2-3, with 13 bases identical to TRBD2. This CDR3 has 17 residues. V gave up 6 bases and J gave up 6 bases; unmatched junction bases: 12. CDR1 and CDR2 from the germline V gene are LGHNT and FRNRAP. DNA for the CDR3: TGTGCTAGTGGACTCGGACTAGCGGGAGATGTGGCTGATACGCAGTATTTT. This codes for CASGLGLAGDVADTQYF.

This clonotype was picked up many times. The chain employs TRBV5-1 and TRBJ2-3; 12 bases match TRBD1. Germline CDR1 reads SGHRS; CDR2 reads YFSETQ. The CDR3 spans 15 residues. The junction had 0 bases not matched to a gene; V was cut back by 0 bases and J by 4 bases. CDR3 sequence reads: CASSLGDRGPDTQYF. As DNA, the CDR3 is TGCGCCAGCAGCTTGGGGGACAGGGGGCCAGATACGCAGTATTTT.

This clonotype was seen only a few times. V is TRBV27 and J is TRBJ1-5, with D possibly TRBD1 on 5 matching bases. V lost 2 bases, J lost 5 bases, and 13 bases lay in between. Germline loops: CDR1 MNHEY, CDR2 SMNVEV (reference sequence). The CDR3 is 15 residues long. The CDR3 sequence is CASSLGWGLDQPQHF. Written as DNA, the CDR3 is TGTGCCAGCAGTTTAGGTTGGGGCTTGGATCAGCCCCAGCATTTT.

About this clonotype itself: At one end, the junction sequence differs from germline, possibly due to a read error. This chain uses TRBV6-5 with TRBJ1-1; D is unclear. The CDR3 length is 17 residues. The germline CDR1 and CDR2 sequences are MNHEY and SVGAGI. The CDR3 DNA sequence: TGTGCCAGCAGTTATTCTCCGGAACCGCTGGGGAACGCTGAAGCTTTCTTT. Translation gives CASSYSPEPLGNAEAFF.

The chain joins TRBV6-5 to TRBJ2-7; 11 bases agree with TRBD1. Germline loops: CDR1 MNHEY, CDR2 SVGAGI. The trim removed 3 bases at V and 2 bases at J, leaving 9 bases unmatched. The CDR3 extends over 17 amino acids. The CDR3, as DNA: TGTGCCAGCAGTTATGCCCGCGGACAGGGGGCAACCTACGAGCAGTACTTC. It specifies CASSYARGQGATYEQYF.

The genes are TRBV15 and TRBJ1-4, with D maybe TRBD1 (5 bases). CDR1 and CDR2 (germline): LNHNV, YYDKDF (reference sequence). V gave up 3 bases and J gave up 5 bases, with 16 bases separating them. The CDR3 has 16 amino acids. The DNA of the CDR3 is TGTGCCACCAGCAGGAATTTACAGGAAGGGAATGAAAAACTGTTTTTT. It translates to CATSRNLQEGNEKLFF.

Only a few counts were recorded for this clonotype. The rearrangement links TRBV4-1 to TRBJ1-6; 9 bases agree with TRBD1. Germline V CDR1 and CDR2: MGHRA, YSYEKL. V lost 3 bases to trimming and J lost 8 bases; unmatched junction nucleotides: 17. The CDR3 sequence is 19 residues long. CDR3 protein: CASSQGPGQGLRFDSPLHF. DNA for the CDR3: TGCGCCAGCAGCCAGGGGCCGGGACAGGGATTAAGGTTTGATTCACCCCTCCACTTT.

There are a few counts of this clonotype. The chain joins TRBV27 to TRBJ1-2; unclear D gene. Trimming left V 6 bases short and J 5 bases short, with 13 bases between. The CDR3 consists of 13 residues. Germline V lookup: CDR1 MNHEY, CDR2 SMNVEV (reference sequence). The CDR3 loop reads CASSSWGPYGYTF. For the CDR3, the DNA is TGTGCCAGCAGCAGTTGGGGTCCTTATGGCTACACCTTC.

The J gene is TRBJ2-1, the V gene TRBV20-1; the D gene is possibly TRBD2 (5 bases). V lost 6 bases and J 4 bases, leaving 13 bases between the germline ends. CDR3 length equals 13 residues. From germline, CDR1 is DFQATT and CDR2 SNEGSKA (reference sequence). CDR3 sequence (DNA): TGCAGTGCCACGCAGCGGATTTACAATGAGCAGTTCTTC. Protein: CSATQRIYNEQFF.

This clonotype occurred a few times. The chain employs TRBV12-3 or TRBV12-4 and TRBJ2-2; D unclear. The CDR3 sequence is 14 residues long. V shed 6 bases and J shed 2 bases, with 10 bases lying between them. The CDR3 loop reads CASSPWTNTGELFF. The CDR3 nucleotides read TGTGCCAGCAGCCCCTGGACCAACACCGGGGAGCTGTTTTTT.

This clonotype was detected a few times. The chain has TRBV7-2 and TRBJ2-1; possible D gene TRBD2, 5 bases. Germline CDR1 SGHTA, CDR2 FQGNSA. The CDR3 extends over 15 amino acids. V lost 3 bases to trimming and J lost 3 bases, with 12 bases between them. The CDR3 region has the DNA TGTGCCAGCAGCTTCCTGGACTTACTCTACAATGAGCAGTTCTTC. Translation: CASSFLDLLYNEQFF.

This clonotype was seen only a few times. CDR3 protein: CASTPGVGYGYTF. In DNA form, the CDR3 reads TGTGCCAGCACCCCAGGGGTTGGCTATGGCTACACCTTC. This sequence joins TRBV12-3 or TRBV12-4 and TRBJ1-2, with D perhaps matching TRBD1 (6 bases). CDR3 length: 13 amino acids. V was trimmed by 7 bases and J by 4 bases, leaving 13 bases between them.

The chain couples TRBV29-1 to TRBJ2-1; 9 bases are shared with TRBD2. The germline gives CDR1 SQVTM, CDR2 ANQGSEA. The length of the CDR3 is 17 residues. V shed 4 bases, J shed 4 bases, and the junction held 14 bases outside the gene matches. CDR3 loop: CSVAPPATSGFYNEQFF. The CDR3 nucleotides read TGCAGCGTTGCTCCTCCTGCGACTAGCGGATTTTACAATGAGCAGTTCTTC.

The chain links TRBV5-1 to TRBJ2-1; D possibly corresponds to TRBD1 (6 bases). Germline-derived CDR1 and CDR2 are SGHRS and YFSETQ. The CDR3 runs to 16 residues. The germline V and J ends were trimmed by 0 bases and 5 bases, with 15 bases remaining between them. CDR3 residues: CASSLAQQGVHNEQFF. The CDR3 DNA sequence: TGCGCCAGCAGCTTGGCCCAACAGGGAGTTCACAATGAGCAGTTCTTC.

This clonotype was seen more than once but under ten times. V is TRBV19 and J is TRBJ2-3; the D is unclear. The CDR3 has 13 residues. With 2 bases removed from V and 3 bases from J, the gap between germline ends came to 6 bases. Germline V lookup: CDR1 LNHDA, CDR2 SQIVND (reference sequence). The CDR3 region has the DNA TGTGCCAGTAGTATATGGGAAACAGATACGCAGTATTTT. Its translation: CASSIWETDTQYF.

In DNA, the CDR3 is TGTGCCAGCAGTTACTCTAAATCAGGCGCTGCTCATTCACCCCTCCACTTT. As protein: CASSYSKSGAAHSPLHF. V and J are TRBV6-5 and TRBJ1-6; unclear D gene. The CDR3 totals 17 residues. Per the germline V gene, CDR1 is MNHEY and CDR2 is SVGAGI. V lost 0 bases and J lost 8, with 17 bases in between.

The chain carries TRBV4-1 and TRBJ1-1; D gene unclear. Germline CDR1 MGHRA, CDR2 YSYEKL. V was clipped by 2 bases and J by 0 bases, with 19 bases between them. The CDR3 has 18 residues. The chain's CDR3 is CASSQPLVSRTLNTEAFF. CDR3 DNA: TGCGCCAGCAGCCAACCCCTAGTGAGTCGGACGCTGAACACTGAAGCTTTCTTT.

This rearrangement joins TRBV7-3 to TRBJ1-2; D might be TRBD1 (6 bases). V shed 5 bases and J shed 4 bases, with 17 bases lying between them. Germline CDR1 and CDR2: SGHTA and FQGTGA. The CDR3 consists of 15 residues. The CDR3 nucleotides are TGTGCCAGCAGCCAACTCGTTCAGGGGCCCTATGGCTACACCTTC. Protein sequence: CASSQLVQGPYGYTF.

DNA for the CDR3: TGCGCCAGCAGCGAGTTATACCTCACTGGAGAGACCCAGTACTTC. Translation gives CASSELYLTGETQYF. The chain couples TRBV5-1 to TRBJ2-5, with D unresolved. Per germline, CDR1 SGHRS and CDR2 YFSETQ. Trimming left V 4 bases short and J 4 bases short, with 17 bases between. There are 15 residues in the CDR3.

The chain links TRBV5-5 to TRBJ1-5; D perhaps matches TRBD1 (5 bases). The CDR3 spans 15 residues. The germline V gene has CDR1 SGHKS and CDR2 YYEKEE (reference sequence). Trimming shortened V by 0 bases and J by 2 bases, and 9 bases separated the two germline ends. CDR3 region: CASSLGGGRNQPQHF. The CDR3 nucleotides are TGTGCCAGCAGCTTGGGGGGCGGACGCAATCAGCCCCAGCATTTT.

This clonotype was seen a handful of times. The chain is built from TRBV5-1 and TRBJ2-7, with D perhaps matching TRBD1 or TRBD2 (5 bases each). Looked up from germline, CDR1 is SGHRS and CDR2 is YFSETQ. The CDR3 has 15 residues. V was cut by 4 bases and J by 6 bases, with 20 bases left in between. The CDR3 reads CASSEGFPGPLEQYF. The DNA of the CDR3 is TGCGCCAGCAGCGAGGGATTTCCAGGGCCACTCGAGCAGTACTTC.

CDR3 DNA sequence: TGTGCCAGCAGCCCTCAGGGAGTTGCCTACAATGAGCAGTTCTTC. Amino acid sequence: CASSPQGVAYNEQFF. This chain joins TRBV3-1 and TRBJ2-1; D may be TRBD1 or TRBD2 (5 bases each). V was cut by 4 bases and J by 2 bases, with 12 bases left in between. The CDR3 extends over 15 amino acids. Germline V lookup: CDR1 LGHDT, CDR2 YNNKEL (reference sequence).

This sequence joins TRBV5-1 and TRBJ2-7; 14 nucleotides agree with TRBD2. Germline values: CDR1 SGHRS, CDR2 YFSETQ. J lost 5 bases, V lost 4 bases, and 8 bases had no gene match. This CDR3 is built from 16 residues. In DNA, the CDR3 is TGCGCCAGCAGCCCTAGACTAGCGGGAGGGCCCCACGAGCAGTACTTC. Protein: CASSPRLAGGPHEQYF.